Each of the 21 T cell receptor beta chains below was sequenced from the same sample in a study of blood T cell repertoires in COVID-19 (dated by TCRdb to the early 2020s). The library was prepared using the immunoSEQ multiplex PCR assay. TCRdb took this table from immuneACCESS and kept in-frame rearrangements with V and J called. Such tables lack part of the clones; where checked against another copy, unresolved V genes explain under half of the gap, and the rest is unexplained. This sample comprises about 140,000 clones, 60% to 80% of them detected only once. The ten largest clonotypes hold around 3% of the sample. What was sequenced was PBMCs or T cells enriched from blood (not recorded which). The receptors were gathered from a woman in her fifties or sixties who had recovered from COVID-19.

The CDR3 coding sequence is TGTGCCAGCAGTAGCAGTACAGATCCTAAGGAGCAGTACTTC. Protein product: CASSSSTDPKEQYF. The V gene is TRBV27, the J gene TRBJ2-7; D unresolved. In germline, CDR1 is MNHEY, CDR2 SMNVEV (reference sequence). CDR3 length: 14 residues. The V gene lost 5 bases and the J gene lost 7 bases, with 18 bases spanning the gap.

This chain connects TRBV29-1 to TRBJ2-2; 7 bases are shared with TRBD1. This CDR3 contains 14 residues. Germline V gene lookup returns CDR1 SQVTM and CDR2 ANQGSEA. J was trimmed by 0 bases and V by 7 bases; bases with no gene match: 5. CDR3 region: CSAGQAANTGELFF. DNA of the CDR3: TGCAGCGCCGGACAGGCCGCGAACACCGGGGAGCTGTTTTTT.

This clone was detected a few times. V usage is TRBV7-9 and J usage is TRBJ1-3; 9 positions match TRBD1. Germline loops: CDR1 SEHNR, CDR2 FQNEAQ (reference sequence). The CDR3 spans 15 residues. V trimming: 5 bases; J trimming: 3 bases; junction bases outside the gene matches: 5. This CDR3 is CASSNSGQGGNTIYF. The CDR3, as DNA: TGTGCCAGCAGCAACTCGGGACAGGGTGGAAACACCATATATTTT.

The CDR3 region is CASSLGQAVIGGYTF. The CDR3, as DNA: TGTGCCAGCAGTCTCGGACAGGCGGTCATCGGTGGCTACACCTTC. The V gene is TRBV28, the J gene TRBJ1-2; 7 bases fit TRBD1. V lost 5 bases and J lost 7; bases outside the gene matches: 13. Germline loops: CDR1 MDHEN, CDR2 SYDVKM. This CDR3 is built from 15 residues.

Written as DNA, the CDR3 is TGTGCCAGCAAGGCCTACGGGGGCTACACCTTC. Residues: CASKAYGGYTF. This rearrangement joins TRBV2 to TRBJ1-2; unclear D gene. This CDR3 is 11 amino acids long. Looked up from germline, CDR1 is SNHLY and CDR2 is FYNNEI. Deletions cut 7 bases from V and 8 bases from J, with 11 bases between.

The chain recombines TRBV18 with TRBJ1-5; TRBD1 matches at 12 bases. This CDR3 region has 17 residues. The J segment lost 5 bases and the V segment lost 0 bases, leaving 5 bases of the junction unmatched. Germline values: CDR1 KGHSH, CDR2 LQKENI. The CDR3 region has the DNA TGTGCCAGCTCACCACCTGGAGGGACAGGGGGCCATCAGCCCCAGCATTTT. This gives the protein CASSPPGGTGGHQPQHF. The whole variable domain, filled in from reference TRBV18 and TRBJ1-5, reads NAGVMQNPRHLVRRRGQEARLRCSPMKGHSHVYWYRQLPEEGLKFMVYLQKENIIDESGMPKERFSAEFPKEGPSILRIQQVVRGDSAAYFCASSPPGGTGGHQPQHFGDGTRLSIL.

The V and J genes are TRBV3-1 (or the pseudogene TRBV3-2) and TRBJ2-3; D ambiguous. CDR1 and CDR2 from the germline V gene are LGHDT and YNNKEL (reference sequence). The ends were cut back, 0 bases at V and 0 bases at J, with 7 bases in the middle. The length of the CDR3 is 15 residues. The CDR3 nucleotides read TGTGCCAGCAGCCAAGATCGTGTTAGCACAGATACGCAGTATTTT. Translated: CASSQDRVSTDTQYF.

This chain links TRBV27 with TRBJ2-7, with D possibly matching TRBD2 (6 bases). From germline, CDR1 is MNHEY and CDR2 SMNVEV (reference sequence). V was cut by 8 bases and J by 2 bases, with 16 bases left in between. The CDR3 runs 14 residues. The CDR3 coding sequence is TGTGCCAGCCCGTCAGGAGGGTGGCCCTACGAGCAGTACTTC. It specifies CASPSGGWPYEQYF.

This clone was picked up one time. V and J are TRBV10-1 and TRBJ2-1, with 13 nucleotides matching TRBD2. The CDR3 has 16 amino acids. Germline CDR1 reads WNHNN; CDR2 reads SYGVQD (reference sequence). J gave up 10 bases and V 2 bases, and 8 bases lay outside the gene matches. The chain's CDR3 is CASSEQGLAGAREQFF. CDR3 sequence (DNA): TGCGCCAGCAGTGAGCAAGGACTAGCGGGAGCGAGGGAGCAGTTCTTC.

The table lists this clone with a count of one. The rearrangement links TRBV7-2 to TRBJ1-6; 7 bases are shared with TRBD1. The CDR3 runs to 14 residues. Unmatched junction bases numbered 3, after V lost 5 bases and J lost 5 bases. Germline lookup yields CDR1 SGHTA and CDR2 FQGNSA. This CDR3 reads CASSGDSHNSPLHF. In DNA form, the CDR3 reads TGTGCCAGCAGCGGGGACAGCCATAATTCACCCCTCCACTTT. The entire variable domain, with the rest obtained from reference TRBV7-2 and TRBJ1-6, is as follows: GAGVSQSPSNKVTEKGKDVELRCDPISGHTALYWYRQSLGQGLEFLIYFQGNSAPDKSGLPSDRFSAERTGGSVSTLTIQRTQQEDSAVYLCASSGDSHNSPLHFGNGTRLTVT.

V is TRBV14 and J is TRBJ1-2; 9 bases align to TRBD1. Germline CDR1 and CDR2: SGHDN and FVKESK. V trimming: 4 bases; J trimming: 6 bases; junction bases outside the gene matches: 15. The CDR3 loop spans 17 amino acids. The chain's CDR3 is CASSPWGGPGTGNGYTF. CDR3 DNA: TGTGCCAGCAGCCCCTGGGGCGGTCCCGGGACAGGGAATGGCTACACCTTC. Variable domain in full (rest from reference TRBV14 and TRBJ1-2): EAGVTQFPSHSVIEKGQTVTLRCDPISGHDNLYWYRRVMGKEIKFLLHFVKESKQDESGMPNNRFLAERTGGTYSTLKVQPAELEDSGVYFCASSPWGGPGTGNGYTFGSGTRLTVV.

V gene TRBV6-5 combines with J gene TRBJ2-7; 7 bases are shared with TRBD1. The CDR3 runs to 12 residues. After removal of 10 bases from V and 2 bases from J, the junction contained 5 bases not matched to a gene. Germline V gives CDR1 MNHEY, CDR2 SVGAGI. For the CDR3, the DNA is TGTGCCACCAGACAGGGCGCCTACGAGCAGTACTTC. Translating it yields CATRQGAYEQYF.

The V gene is TRBV5-6, the J gene TRBJ2-7; the D gene is possibly TRBD1 (6 bases). Germline CDR1 is SGHDT and CDR2 is YYEEEE. The CDR3 spans 17 residues. Trimming pared 6 bases from V and 0 bases from J, leaving 22 bases between. CDR3 amino acids: CASTPTIGLRGSYEQYF. As DNA, the CDR3 is TGTGCCAGCACCCCAACGATCGGGCTCAGGGGCTCCTACGAGCAGTACTTC. The full variable domain, in which reference TRBV5-6 and TRBJ2-7 provide the parts outside the CDR3, is DAGVTQSPTHLIKTRGQQVTLRCSPKSGHDTVSWYQQALGQGPQFIFQYYEEEERQRGNFPDRFSGHQFPNYSSELNVNALLLGDSALYLCASTPTIGLRGSYEQYFGPGTRLTVT.

This clone was seen a single time. V usage is TRBV28 and J usage is TRBJ1-3, with D possibly being TRBD1 (6 bases). CDR1 MDHEN and CDR2 SYDVKM come from the germline V gene. Trimming took 4 bases from V and 0 from J, leaving 13 bases between them. This CDR3 is built from 16 residues. The CDR3 DNA reads TGTGCCAGCAGTTCAGGACAGATGAGCTCTGGAAACACCATATATTTT. It yields the protein CASSSGQMSSGNTIYF.

This clone came up once. The same CDR3 is also encoded by other DNA sequences in this sample. V gene TRBV6-5 combines with J gene TRBJ1-5; D is ambiguous. The CDR3 is made up of 14 amino acids. V lost 5 bases and J 1 base, leaving 9 bases between the germline ends. The germline V gene has CDR1 MNHEY and CDR2 SVGAGI. The DNA of the CDR3 is TGTGCCAGCAGTCCGAGCGGGAGCAATCAGCCCCAGCATTTT. It translates to CASSPSGSNQPQHF.

J is TRBJ2-5 and V is TRBV21-1; the D segment call TRBD2 is taken from the table without a DNA check. TRBV21-1 is marked as a pseudogene. This CDR3 has 13 amino acids. The CDR3 region has the DNA TGTGCCTCCCGGACTACCCAAGAGGAGACCCAGTACTTC. As protein: CASRTTQEETQYF.

The chain joins TRBV7-8 to TRBJ1-3; D gene unclear. V was shortened by 6 bases and J by 2 bases, with 14 bases between the two germline ends. Germline assignment: CDR1 SGHVS and CDR2 FQNEAQ. The CDR3 totals 15 residues. CDR3 sequence reads: CASSFGSSAGNTIYF. The CDR3, as DNA: TGTGCCAGCAGTTTCGGGTCCTCAGCTGGAAACACCATATATTTT.

J is TRBJ1-2 and V is TRBV28, with TRBD1 matching 7 bases. This CDR3 is built from 14 residues. CDR1 MDHEN and CDR2 SYDVKM come from the germline V gene. The ends lost 2 bases at V and 4 bases at J; junction bases unmatched: 4. CDR3 loop: CASSLDRVGYGYTF. DNA of the CDR3: TGTGCCAGCAGTTTAGACAGGGTAGGCTATGGCTACACCTTC.

The chain joins TRBV25-1 to TRBJ1-6; 9 nucleotides agree with TRBD1. With V trimmed by 7 bases and J by 13 bases, 8 bases remained unmatched. CDR1 and CDR2 from the germline V gene are MGHDK and SYGVNS. This CDR3 is 13 amino acids long. This chain's CDR3 is CASKGQGFGPLHF. The CDR3 nucleotides read TGTGCCAGCAAGGGACAGGGCTTCGGTCCCCTCCACTTT.

The J gene is TRBJ2-5, the V gene TRBV10-3, with D possibly TRBD2 on 6 matching bases. The CDR3 consists of 14 residues. Per the germline V gene, CDR1 is ENHRY and CDR2 is SYGVKD. V lost 4 bases to trimming and J lost 5 bases, with 14 bases between them. The CDR3 region has the DNA TGTGCCATCAGTGCCTCTAGCGCGGTGGAGACCCAGTACTTC. Translated, it gives CAISASSAVETQYF.

This clone came up a few times. This sequence joins TRBV27 and TRBJ1-4; 7 bases line up with TRBD1. CDR3 length: 13 amino acids. Trimming took 6 bases from V and 8 from J; bases not matched to a gene: 6. Looked up from germline, CDR1 is MNHEY and CDR2 is SMNVEV (reference sequence). The CDR3 protein is CASSRDRAEKLFF. The CDR3 nucleotides read TGTGCCAGCAGCCGTGACAGGGCGGAAAAACTGTTTTTT.